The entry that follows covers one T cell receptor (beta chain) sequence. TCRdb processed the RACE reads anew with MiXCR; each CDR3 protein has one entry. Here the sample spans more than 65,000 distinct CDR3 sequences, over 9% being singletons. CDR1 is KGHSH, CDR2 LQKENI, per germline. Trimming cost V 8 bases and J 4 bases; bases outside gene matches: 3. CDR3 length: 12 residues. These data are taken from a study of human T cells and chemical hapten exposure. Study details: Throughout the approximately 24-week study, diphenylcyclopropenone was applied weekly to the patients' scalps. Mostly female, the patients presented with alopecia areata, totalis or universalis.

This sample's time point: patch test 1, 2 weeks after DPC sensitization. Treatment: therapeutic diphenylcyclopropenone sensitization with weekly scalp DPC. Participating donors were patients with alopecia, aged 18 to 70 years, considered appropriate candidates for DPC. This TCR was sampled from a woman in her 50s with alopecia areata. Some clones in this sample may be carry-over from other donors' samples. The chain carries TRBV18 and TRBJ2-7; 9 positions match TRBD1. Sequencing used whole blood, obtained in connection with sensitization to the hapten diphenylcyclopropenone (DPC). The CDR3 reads CASAGQGYEQYF. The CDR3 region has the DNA TGTGCCAGCGCAGGACAGGGGTACGAGCAGTACTTC.